A selection of T cell receptor beta chains follows, all from one sample in a study of early T cells in non-severe SARS-CoV-2 infection. TCRdb analysed the 5' RACE reads with MiXCR anew, one entry per CDR3 protein. The data show some 98,000 distinct CDR3 sequences, roughly 11% seen once. The sample comprised whole blood. These receptors were obtained from an adult who was a healthcare worker with PCR-confirmed SARS-CoV-2 infection or an uninfected control (not recorded which). Each CDR3 is given with its conserved first and last residue. A D gene is named only where the DNA matches it firmly. Clone size is shown for a subset of rows, as once, few, many or a class of expanded clone.

cdr3_aa cdr3_nt d_call clone_size j_call v_call
CASSLVVSWTVAEAFF TGTGCCAGCAGCTTAGTGGTTTCGTGGACAGTAGCTGAAGCTTTCTTT NA few TRBJ1-1 TRBV7-9
CASSSTLVDTEAFF TGTGCCAGCAGCTCAACCTTGGTGGACACTGAAGCTTTCTTT NA NA TRBJ1-1 TRBV13
CASSLIGNTEAFF TGTGCCAGCAGTTTAATCGGGAACACTGAAGCTTTCTTT NA many TRBJ1-1 TRBV12-3/TRBV12-4
CSVGPGSYEQYF TGCAGCGTTGGGCCCGGGAGCTACGAGCAGTACTTC NA NA TRBJ2-7 TRBV29-1
CASSQASDTQYF TGCGCCAGCAGCCAAGCTTCCGATACGCAGTATTTT NA many TRBJ2-3 TRBV4-1
CASTPDRLGGSPLHF TGCGCCAGCACCCCGGACAGGTTAGGGGGTTCACCCCTCCACTTT TRBD1 many TRBJ1-6 TRBV5-1
CASSARQGLNTEAFF TGTGCCAGCTCAGCCAGACAGGGTCTGAACACTGAAGCTTTCTTT TRBD1 few TRBJ1-1 TRBV18
CASSLYQAHGYTF TGTGCCAGCAGTTTATACCAGGCCCACGGCTACACCTTC NA NA TRBJ1-2 TRBV12-3/TRBV12-4
CASSLGDAGQETQYF TGTGCCAGCAGCTTGGGAGACGCGGGACAAGAGACCCAGTACTTC NA few TRBJ2-5 TRBV5-4
CASSSTDRRDSPLHF TGTGCCAGCAGCTCGACCGACAGGAGGGATTCACCCCTCCACTTT NA few TRBJ1-6 TRBV7-9
CSVLEGNTGELFF TGCAGCGTCCTTGAGGGGAACACCGGGGAGCTGTTTTTT NA many TRBJ2-2 TRBV29-1
CASKDRNTEAFF TGTGCCAGCAAAGACCGGAACACTGAAGCTTTCTTT NA few TRBJ1-1 TRBV6-5
CASIPSRGNQPQHF TGTGCCAGTATTCCCTCTAGGGGGAATCAGCCCCAGCATTTT NA few TRBJ1-5 TRBV19
CSAPGDRPDPYEQYF TGCAGTGCCCCCGGGGACAGACCCGATCCCTACGAGCAGTACTTC TRBD1 NA TRBJ2-7 TRBV20-1
CASSSNVGTEAFF TGTGCCAGCAGCTCTAATGTGGGCACTGAAGCTTTCTTT NA many TRBJ1-1 TRBV7-2
CASRLAGTNTGELFF TGTGCAAGTCGCTTAGCGGGAACCAACACCGGGGAGCTGTTTTTT NA few TRBJ2-2 TRBV12-2
CASSPGGYNEQFF TGTGCCAGCTCACCAGGCGGGTACAATGAGCAGTTCTTC NA NA TRBJ2-1 TRBV18
CASSYLSGQPQHF TGTGCCAGCAGTTACCTCTCGGGTCAGCCCCAGCATTTT NA NA TRBJ1-5 TRBV25-1
CAGSLGWRAESNNGYTF TGCGCCGGCAGCTTGGGGTGGAGGGCAGAGAGCAATAATGGCTACACCTTC NA many TRBJ1-2 TRBV5-1
CASKPGDTEAFF TGTGCCAGCAAGCCCGGGGACACTGAAGCTTTCTTT NA NA TRBJ1-1 TRBV2
CASSKGRSGNQPQHF TGTGCCAGTAGTAAAGGGCGAAGCGGCAATCAGCCCCAGCATTTT NA few TRBJ1-5 TRBV19
CASSVGARTEAFF TGTGCCAGCTCGGTTGGGGCGCGCACTGAAGCTTTCTTT NA many TRBJ1-1 TRBV25-1
CASSLGPGNTYGYTF TGTGCCAGCAGCTTGGGCCCAGGGAATACCTATGGCTACACCTTC NA many TRBJ1-2 TRBV5-5
CATSDLSGGPNTGELFF TGTGCCACCAGTGATTTGTCAGGGGGCCCGAACACCGGGGAGCTGTTTTTT TRBD1 NA TRBJ2-2 TRBV24-1
CASRPILKGAADTQYF TGCGCCAGCAGGCCCATTTTGAAGGGGGCCGCAGATACGCAGTATTTT TRBD1 once TRBJ2-3 TRBV4-1
CASSYRINTEAFF TGTGCCAGCAGTTACCGTATTAACACTGAAGCTTTCTTT NA few TRBJ1-1 TRBV6-5
CASSLEAGQLYEQYF TGTGCCAGCAGCTTAGAGGCGGGCCAACTCTACGAGCAGTACTTC NA many TRBJ2-7 TRBV7-2
CSASLSNSDGYTF TGCAGTGCTAGTCTTTCTAATTCGGATGGCTACACCTTC NA many TRBJ1-2 TRBV20-1
CASGLVRQDYGYTF TGTGCTAGTGGTTTGGTACGTCAGGATTATGGCTACACCTTC NA few TRBJ1-2 TRBV12-5
CAISESQEGEAFF TGTGCCATCAGTGAGTCGCAAGAGGGTGAAGCTTTCTTT NA many TRBJ1-1 TRBV10-3
CASSVGSGAVDTQYF TGTGCCAGCAGCGTAGGAAGCGGGGCCGTGGATACGCAGTATTTT TRBD2 few TRBJ2-3 TRBV9
CASSLMGYSGEAFF TGTGCCAGCAGCTTAATGGGGTATAGCGGTGAAGCTTTCTTT NA few TRBJ1-1 TRBV7-9
CASSGQPPKVTQYF TGCGCCAGCAGCGGACAGCCCCCGAAGGTTACGCAGTATTTT NA NA TRBJ2-3 TRBV5-1
CASRSSRRGEQYF TGTGCCAGCAGATCCTCCCGGAGGGGCGAGCAGTACTTC NA few TRBJ2-7 TRBV12-3/TRBV12-4
CASSLVPSYGYTF TGTGCCAGCAGCTTAGTTCCCAGCTATGGCTACACCTTC NA NA TRBJ1-2 TRBV7-2
CSVVKREGVDEQYF TGCAGCGTTGTGAAGCGGGAGGGCGTAGACGAGCAGTACTTC TRBD2 few TRBJ2-7 TRBV29-1
CASSLGTATDTQYF TGTGCCAGCAGCTTAGGGACAGCCACAGATACGCAGTATTTT NA many TRBJ2-3 TRBV7-9
CASSPRRVGDGYTF TGCGCCAGCAGCCCACGACGGGTTGGGGATGGCTACACCTTC NA many TRBJ1-2 TRBV5-1
CASSPPPDYGYTF TGTGCCAGCTCACCACCGCCAGACTATGGCTACACCTTC NA NA TRBJ1-2 TRBV18
CASSLPDRQYNEQFF TGTGCCAGCAGCTTACCGGACAGACAATACAATGAGCAGTTCTTC NA few TRBJ2-1 TRBV7-6
CASSQDWAPKNIQYF TGTGCCAGCAGCCAAGATTGGGCCCCCAAAAACATTCAGTACTTC NA NA TRBJ2-4 TRBV14
CARTPLAGGKGTYEQYF TGTGCCAGAACACCCCTGGCAGGCGGAAAAGGAACCTACGAGCAGTACTTC NA NA TRBJ2-7 TRBV5-3
CASSGYGYTF TGTGCCAGCAGTGGATATGGCTACACCTTC NA NA TRBJ1-2 TRBV6-1
CASSQDPGSSEAFF TGTGCCAGCAGCCAAGATCCGGGGTCTTCTGAAGCTTTCTTT NA NA TRBJ1-1 TRBV4-2
CASSPLQTGGVNEQFF TGTGCCAGCTCGCCCCTGCAGACGGGGGGAGTGAATGAGCAGTTCTTC TRBD2 few TRBJ2-1 TRBV18
CASSPRVWGNTEAFF TGTGCCAGCAGCCCTAGGGTATGGGGGAACACTGAAGCTTTCTTT NA many TRBJ1-1 TRBV7-9
CASSQVPQLNRDGYTF TGTGCCAGCAGCCAAGTCCCACAACTTAATAGGGATGGCTACACCTTC NA NA TRBJ1-2 TRBV4-2
CASSEGQGRNQPQHF TGTGCCAGCAGTGAAGGACAGGGTCGCAATCAGCCCCAGCATTTT TRBD1 NA TRBJ1-5 TRBV6-4
CASSNYLRGNTEAFF TGTGCCAGTAGTAACTACCTCAGGGGGAACACTGAAGCTTTCTTT NA few TRBJ1-1 TRBV19
CASSPGGKAYGYTF TGTGCCAGCTCACCAGGGGGGAAGGCCTATGGCTACACCTTC NA few TRBJ1-2 TRBV18
CASSPRTTYEQYF TGTGCCAGCTCACCACGGACGACCTACGAGCAGTACTTC NA NA TRBJ2-7 TRBV18
CASSLVASGTPGPRSTQYF TGTGCCAGCAGCTTAGTTGCTAGCGGGACTCCTGGCCCCCGGAGTACGCAGTATTTT TRBD2 few TRBJ2-3 TRBV7-2
CSARVSFGTATDFYGYTF TGCAGTGCTAGAGTAAGCTTCGGGACCGCTACAGACTTCTATGGCTACACCTTC NA many TRBJ1-2 TRBV20-1
CASSVANYGYTF TGTGCCAGCAGCGTGGCTAACTATGGCTACACCTTC NA NA TRBJ1-2 TRBV28
CASSSARRGDTEAFF TGTGCCAGCAGTTCCGCCCGGAGGGGGGACACTGAAGCTTTCTTT NA NA TRBJ1-1 TRBV28
CASSLGRVGGYTF TGTGCCAGCAGTTTAGGCAGGGTCGGTGGCTACACCTTC NA NA TRBJ1-2 TRBV27
CASSYGESQPQHF TGTGCCAGCAGTTACGGGGAAAGTCAGCCCCAGCATTTT NA once TRBJ1-5 TRBV6-5
CASSHQGSENTEAFF TGTGCCAGCAGCCACCAGGGATCGGAGAACACTGAAGCTTTCTTT NA many TRBJ1-1 TRBV3-1
CASSLRHENYGYTF TGCGCCAGCAGCCTCAGGCATGAAAACTATGGCTACACCTTC NA NA TRBJ1-2 TRBV4-1